This TCR beta chain was sequenced during a study of cytomegalovirus exposure and HLA in healthy donors (dated by TCRdb to the late 2010s). Some background on the complete study: An earlier analysis of some 620 of the donors reported about 300 Gb of sequence data and 117 million unique TCR beta sequences obtained from some 170 million T cells. An early release covering roughly 600 HLA-typed donors comprised around 300 gigabases of sequencing data and about 90 million unique TCR sequences. Among the roughly 400 genotyped donors, about 83% belonged to the genetic ancestry cluster associated with self-reported Caucasian donors. The study aimed to test whether signatures of past pathogen exposure could be identified by cataloging public T cell receptors. The study used immunosequencing to profile the T cell repertoires of several hundred subjects and linked those repertoires to cytomegalovirus serostatus. Besides the first cohort of some 670 subjects, a separate validation cohort made up of 120 different subjects was used. To predict cytomegalovirus infection status, the study combined high-throughput TCR immunosequencing, statistical association of individual TCRs with disease status, and machine learning. To study patterns of TCR occurrence, a later analysis re-analyzed previously published TCR beta repertoires from 700 or so donors and added high-resolution HLA genotyping. Rather than using new phenotypic data, the later analysis identified candidate immune exposures from TCR beta sequences and from how often those sequences occurred across donors. To decide whether each TCR beta V gene segment behaved as functional or pseudogenic, an earlier analysis of 587 of the donors relied on high-throughput TCR beta sequencing. Alongside the repertoire data, information on donor age, sex, ethnicity and CMV serostatus was compiled. In a later genetic analysis, genome-wide SNP genotypes for about 65% of the roughly 700 donors were used, and that subset was treated as a discovery cohort. All discovery cohort repertoires had been generated on a single sequencing platform. HLA typing included class I and class II loci at four-digit resolution. Typing coverage differed by locus: A, B, C, DRB1 and DQB1 were typed in about 620-640 donors, DQA1 in roughly 500, DPA1 in 606, and DPB1 in just under 480. Roughly five DR-DQ haplotypes were handled as single units for association and clustering, since linkage in the cohort was strong. Across 398 genotyped donors of the cohort, an average of approximately 240,000 unique TCR beta nucleotide sequences per donor were sequenced, and roughly a sixth of those sequences were non-productive.

What the study reported, not specific to this receptor: A later analysis found that HLA-associated TCR beta chains were more clonally expanded and had lower generation probabilities than equally common non-associated chains. The 87-base-pair reads could not distinguish some IMGT-functional V segments, including TRBV6-2 and TRBV6-3, so those segments were excluded. Correlated functional status among segregating V segments might be attributable to linkage disequilibrium, but an unknown experimental factor could not be ruled out. The only immune exposure information available for the cohort was CMV serostatus. A cluster of highly shared sequence variants was judged likely to represent a technical artifact of the sequencing pipeline. This cohort had only TCR beta chains sequenced, and the lack of alpha or paired-chain data limited which features could be detected. A further reported finding was that TCR beta sequences accurately predicted the HLA-A and HLA-B alleles for most subjects in the first cohort. While some public TCRs were present in many individuals, most TCR sequences turned up only very rarely across donors. The study gave a list of about 150 TCR beta chains associated with cytomegalovirus. The authors suggested that the approach could potentially be extended to other disease states and immunological phenotypes. In an earlier analysis of roughly 560 of the donors, most TCR beta V segments were observed in productive rearrangements about 87% or about 30% of the time, broadly matching IMGT annotations. In a later analysis, about 17,000 TCR beta sequences were associated with specific HLA alleles at a false discovery rate of 0.05. Sequencing depth was assumed to be roughly uniform across donors in the presence/absence analyses, though that assumption may not hold. Several of the top co-occurrence clusters appeared to be linked to parvovirus B19, influenza, CMV and Epstein-Barr virus, according to a later analysis. A few of the identified cytomegalovirus-associated TCR beta chains were confirmed in vitro to be specific for cytomegalovirus antigens. Cytomegalovirus status was reported to be diagnosed by the classifier with high specificity and sensitivity in both the original and validation cohorts. The earlier analysis of some 540 of the donors excluded around 17 rarely observed V segments, including chromosome 9 orphons, because counts were too low. When HLA alleles, especially DR and DQ, strongly co-occurred, attributing TCR associations to individual alleles was difficult. In a later genetic analysis, a missense DCLRE1C variant was associated with V-gene and J-gene trimming of TCR beta chains, and the association was replicated in an independent cohort. According to a later analysis, most CMV-associated TCR beta chains appeared to be HLA-restricted, and the HLA associations seemed to be driven largely by CMV exposure. In a later analysis, the rate of TCR association differed among HLA loci, with DRB1 alleles having the most associated TCRs and HLA-C alleles having the fewest. HLA typing was unavailable for some donors at each locus, so association tests used only the typed subset. Compared with the roughly 710-donor mean, donors in an Asian-associated ancestry cluster had fewer N-insertions in productive TCRs, according to a later genetic analysis.

The cohort comprised 710 or so healthy bone marrow donors. At the time of sampling, every cohort member was nominally healthy, though immune exposures that went unrecorded were likely present. The donor tested CMV seropositive and was one of the 289 seropositive cohort members. Each donor provided a peripheral blood sample, and peripheral blood mononuclear cells were used for TCR beta sequencing. Genomic DNA extraction from the blood cell samples was performed with the Qiagen DNeasy Blood Extraction Kit. Only a few counts were recorded for this clone. It lacks a known antigen. Qualities for individual bases were not recorded, and no much larger clone is one base off. Receptor amplification or capture employed the immunoSEQ multiplex PCR assay. For the multiplex PCR, a mixture combining 60 forward primers for TCR Vbeta segments and 13 reverse primers for TCR Jbeta segments was used. A multiplex PCR assay on genomic DNA amplified the CDR3 region of rearranged TCR beta genes. On the Illumina HiSeq System, the amplified TCR beta libraries were sequenced as 87-base-pair reads. Under the source paper's analysis protocol: Across the 670 or so repertoires, a later analysis counted 80 million or so unique TCR beta chains, around 11 million of which were shared by at least two donors. Raw reads were error-corrected and collapsed into unique sequences by a nearest-neighbor algorithm in which closely related sequences were merged to remove PCR and sequencing errors. CDR3 sequences were aligned to IMGT reference sequences to assign V, D and J gene segments. For a sequence to be retained, at least a six-nucleotide match to both a V gene segment and a J gene segment was required. Rearrangements were classified as productive when the CDR3 lacked stop codons and remained in frame with V and J, and all other rearrangements were classified as non-productive. Following IMGT convention, CDR3 was defined as the stretch from the second conserved V-encoded cysteine up to the conserved J-encoded phenylalanine. Sequences without an unambiguous match to a single V gene segment were excluded from the earlier analysis of approximately 560 of the donors. In an earlier analysis of several hundred of the donors, a V segment was called functional when productive rearrangements were above 56.7%, and segregating when the standard deviation between donors exceeded 5%. A statistical classification framework was built for diagnosing cytomegalovirus status from the catalog of TCR beta chain sequences. V and J gene assignment, in a later analysis, came from comparing TCR nucleotide sequences with IMGT/GENE-DB human TR gene sequences. A later analysis assigned CDR3 sequences and most-parsimonious VDJ recombination scenarios with the TCRdist pipeline. In a later analysis, each TCR beta chain was defined by its CDR3 amino acid sequence together with its V-gene family, and reads without a unique V-gene family were excluded. As a way to deal with suspected cross-contamination and a sequencing artifact, a later analysis dropped over 550 nucleotide sequences that were highly shared and had low generation probability. In a later analysis, a clonal expansion index for each public chain was calculated from normalized within-repertoire ranks of inferred template counts. Generation probabilities in a later analysis came from a VDJ recombination model fitted to out-of-frame rearrangements, and those results were checked against IGoR. Hypergeometric tests were used in a later analysis to score TCR-TCR, TCR-HLA and TCR-CMV co-occurrence, with a repertoire-size bias correction applied to the TCR pairs. To estimate false discovery rates, a later analysis permuted the HLA or CMV assignments 20 times. In a later analysis, co-occurring TCRs were grouped with DBSCAN, and TCRdist sequence similarity was added when clustering was performed within HLA-allele-positive subsets. For co-occurrence clustering, repertoires with fewer than 30,000 or more than 120,000 public chains were excluded, along with four to six repertoires with anomalous nucleotide sharing. The source is immuneACCESS, and TCRdb retained only in-frame sequences with V and J called. Part of the clones is not carried over; for the studies checked, unresolved V genes explain less than half of this, and the remainder is unexplained. V, J and clone size derive from that table, while D and trimming were established from the DNA sequence. This sample lists roughly 130,000 clones; just under 75% were detected once. The ten largest clones take up 6.6% of the sample.

Per the germline V gene, MNHEY is the CDR1 and SVGAGI is the CDR2. V and J lose 5 bases and 6 bases, and a span of 11 bases separates them. The CDR3 spans 13 residues, from the cysteine through the phenylalanine. Solely the CDR3 DNA is kept, with 39 bases framed from the first base. This receptor was obtained from a man aged 35 to 55 in good health and CMV-seropositive. This receptor chain uses TRBV6-5 and TRBJ2-1; TRBD1 is a possible D gene, resting on 6 matching bases. Specimen: PBMCs. The bases are TGTGCCAGCAGTATCCGGGACACCAATGAGCAGTTCTTC. Its translation reads: CASSIRDTNEQFF.